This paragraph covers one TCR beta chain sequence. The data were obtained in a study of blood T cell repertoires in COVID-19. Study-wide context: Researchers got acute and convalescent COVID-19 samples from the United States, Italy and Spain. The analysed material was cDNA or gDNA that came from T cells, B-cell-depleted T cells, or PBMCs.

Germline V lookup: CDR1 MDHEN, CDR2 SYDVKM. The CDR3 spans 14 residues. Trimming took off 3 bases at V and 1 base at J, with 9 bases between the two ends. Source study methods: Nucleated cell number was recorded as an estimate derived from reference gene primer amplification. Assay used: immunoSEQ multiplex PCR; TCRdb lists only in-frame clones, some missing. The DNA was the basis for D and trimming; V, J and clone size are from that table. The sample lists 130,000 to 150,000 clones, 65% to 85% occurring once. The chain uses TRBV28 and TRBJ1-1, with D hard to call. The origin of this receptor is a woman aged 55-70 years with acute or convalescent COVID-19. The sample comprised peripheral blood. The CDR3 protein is CASSFWAENTEAFF. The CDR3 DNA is TGTGCCAGCAGTTTCTGGGCAGAGAACACTGAAGCTTTCTTT.